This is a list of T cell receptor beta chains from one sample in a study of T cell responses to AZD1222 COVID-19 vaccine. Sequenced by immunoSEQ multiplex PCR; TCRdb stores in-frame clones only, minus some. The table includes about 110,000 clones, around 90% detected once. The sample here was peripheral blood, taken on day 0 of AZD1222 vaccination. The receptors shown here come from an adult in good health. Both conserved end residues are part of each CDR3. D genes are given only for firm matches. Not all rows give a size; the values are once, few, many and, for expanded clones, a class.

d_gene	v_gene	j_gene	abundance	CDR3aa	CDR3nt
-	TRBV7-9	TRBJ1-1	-	CASSSTDRPRSSAFF	TGTGCCAGCAGCTCCACTGACAGGCCTCGGTCGTCAGCTTTCTTT
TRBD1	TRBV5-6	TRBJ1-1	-	CASSLGTGGEAFF	TGTGCCAGCAGCTTGGGGACAGGGGGCGAAGCTTTCTTT
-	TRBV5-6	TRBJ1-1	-	CASRPLTGMNTEAFF	TGTGCCAGCAGGCCACTAACAGGGATGAACACTGAAGCTTTCTTT
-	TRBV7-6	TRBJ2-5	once	CASSLVAEQETQYF	TGTGCCAGCAGCTTAGTAGCGGAACAAGAGACCCAGTACTTC
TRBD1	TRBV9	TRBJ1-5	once	CASSATGPNQPQHF	TGTGCCAGCAGCGCGACAGGGCCCAATCAGCCCCAGCATTTT
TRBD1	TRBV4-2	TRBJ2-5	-	CASSYRGKGETQYF	TGTGCCAGCAGTTACAGGGGGAAAGGGGAGACCCAGTACTTC
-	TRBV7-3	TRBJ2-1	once	CASSSSLGVQQFF	TGTGCCAGCAGCTCCTCCCTAGGGGTGCAGCAGTTCTTC
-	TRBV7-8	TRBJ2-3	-	CASSLRENADTQYF	TGTGCCAGCAGCTTACGGGAAAATGCGGATACGCAGTATTTT
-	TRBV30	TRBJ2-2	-	CAWSGGVGTGELFF	TGTGCCTGGAGCGGGGGCGTGGGCACCGGGGAGCTGTTTTTT
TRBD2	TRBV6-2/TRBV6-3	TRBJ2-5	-	CASSITSGGPQETQYF	TGTGCCAGCAGCATTACCAGCGGGGGGCCTCAAGAGACCCAGTACTTC
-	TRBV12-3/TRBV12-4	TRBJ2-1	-	CASSLFGSNEQFF	TGTGCCAGCAGTTTATTCGGGAGCAATGAGCAGTTCTTC
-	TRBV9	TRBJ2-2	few	CASSVDLSANTGELFF	TGTGCCAGCAGCGTAGATCTTAGCGCGAACACCGGGGAGCTGTTTTTT